This T cell receptor beta chain stems from a study of blood T cell repertoires in COVID-19. About the study: Acute and convalescent COVID-19 specimens originated in the United States, Italy and Spain. The analysed material was cDNA or gDNA that came from T cells, B-cell-depleted T cells, or PBMCs.

There are 14 residues in the CDR3. Trimming removed 4 bases at V and 3 bases at J, with 12 bases between. Germline CDR1 reads ENHRY; CDR2 reads SYGVKD. Authors' data handling: Nucleated cell counts were estimated from reference gene primer amplification. Using immunoSEQ multiplex PCR, the repertoire was profiled, and TCRdb retains in-frame clones only, with some absent. For V, J and clone size, that table is used; D and trimming come from the DNA. The sample yields approximately 400,000 clones, roughly 90% seen once. The specimen sequenced was peripheral blood. The rearrangement joins TRBV10-3 to TRBJ1-1; possibly TRBD1 for D (5 bases). This receptor was taken from a man aged 40-49 years with acute or convalescent COVID-19. The DNA of the CDR3 is TGTGCCATCAGTGGTGGCAGGGAAGACACTGAAGCTTTCTTT. This codes for CAISGGREDTEAFF.